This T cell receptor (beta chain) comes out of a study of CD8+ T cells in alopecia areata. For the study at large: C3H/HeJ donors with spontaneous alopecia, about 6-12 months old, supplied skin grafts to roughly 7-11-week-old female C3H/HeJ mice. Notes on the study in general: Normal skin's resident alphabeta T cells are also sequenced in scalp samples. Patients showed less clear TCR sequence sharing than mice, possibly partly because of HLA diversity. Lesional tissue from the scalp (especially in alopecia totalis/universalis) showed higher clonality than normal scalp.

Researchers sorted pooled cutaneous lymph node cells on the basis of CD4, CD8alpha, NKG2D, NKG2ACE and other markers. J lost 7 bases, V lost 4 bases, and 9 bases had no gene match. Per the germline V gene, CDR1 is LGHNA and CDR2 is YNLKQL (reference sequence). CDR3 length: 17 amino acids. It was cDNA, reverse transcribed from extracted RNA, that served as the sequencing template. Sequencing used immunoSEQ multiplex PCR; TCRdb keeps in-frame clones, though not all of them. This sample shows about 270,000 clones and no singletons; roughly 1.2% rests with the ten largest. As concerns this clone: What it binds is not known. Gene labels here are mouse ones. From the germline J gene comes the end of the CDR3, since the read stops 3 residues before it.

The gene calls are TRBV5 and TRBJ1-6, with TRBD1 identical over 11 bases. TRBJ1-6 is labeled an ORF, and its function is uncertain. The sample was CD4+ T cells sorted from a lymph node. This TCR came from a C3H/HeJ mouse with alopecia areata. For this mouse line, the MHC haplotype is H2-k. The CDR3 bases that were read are TGTGCCAGCAGCCCCCCTCCGGGACAGGGGGAAAATTCGCCC. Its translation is CASSPPPGQGENSP. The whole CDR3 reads CASSPPPGQGENSPLYF.